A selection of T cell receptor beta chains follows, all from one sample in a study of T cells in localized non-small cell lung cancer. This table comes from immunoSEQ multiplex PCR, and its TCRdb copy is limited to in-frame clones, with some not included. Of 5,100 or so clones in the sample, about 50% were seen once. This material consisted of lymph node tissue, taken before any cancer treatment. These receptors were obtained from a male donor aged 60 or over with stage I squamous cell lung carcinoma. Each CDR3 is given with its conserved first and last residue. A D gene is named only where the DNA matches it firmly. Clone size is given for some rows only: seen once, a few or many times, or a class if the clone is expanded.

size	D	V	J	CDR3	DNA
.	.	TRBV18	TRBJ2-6	CASSPETSGANVLTF	TGTGCCAGCTCACCAGAAACCTCTGGGGCCAACGTCCTGACTTTC
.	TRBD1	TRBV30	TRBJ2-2	CASPGTGVTGKLFF	TGTGCCTCACCCGGGACAGGGGTCACCGGGAAGCTGTTTTTT
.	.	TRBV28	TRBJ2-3	CASSQGSWADTQYF	TGTGCCAGCAGCCAGGGGTCCTGGGCAGATACGCAGTATTTT
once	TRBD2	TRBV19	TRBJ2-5	CASSKGLAGRETQYF	TGTGCCAGTAGTAAGGGACTAGCGGGAAGGGAGACCCAGTACTTC
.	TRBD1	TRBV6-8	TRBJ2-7	CASSIPGQNYEQYF	TGTGCCAGCAGTATCCCGGGACAGAACTACGAGCAGTACTTC
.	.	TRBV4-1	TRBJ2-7	CASSPQHGHSYEQYF	TGCGCCAGCAGCCCTCAGCATGGCCACTCCTACGAGCAGTACTTC
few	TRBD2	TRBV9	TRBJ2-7	CASSADLAGVYEQYF	TGTGCCAGCAGCGCGGATCTAGCGGGAGTCTACGAGCAGTACTTC
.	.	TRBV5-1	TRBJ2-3	CASSSNSGTASDTQYF	TGCGCCAGCAGCTCGAATAGCGGCACCGCCTCCGATACGCAGTATTTT
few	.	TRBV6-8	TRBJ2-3	CASSYSRTSTDTQYF	TGTGCCAGCAGTTACTCGCGGACTAGCACAGATACGCAGTATTTT
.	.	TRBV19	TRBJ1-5	CASSSTGGLGPQHF	TGTGCCAGTAGCTCAACCGGGGGCCTCGGGCCCCAGCATTTT
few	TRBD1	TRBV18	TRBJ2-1	CASSPPPRGLYEQFF	TGTGCCAGCTCACCACCGCCCAGGGGGCTCTATGAGCAGTTCTTC
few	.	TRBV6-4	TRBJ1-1	CASEQDQNTEAFF	TGTGCCAGCGAACAGGACCAGAACACTGAAGCTTTCTTT
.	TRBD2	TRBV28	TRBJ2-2	CASSQYRDSAEREKSGELFF	TGTGCCAGCAGTCAGTACAGGGACTCGGCCGAGCGGGAGAAGTCCGGGGAGCTGTTTTTT
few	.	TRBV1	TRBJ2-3	CASSQGHLTTDTQYF	TGCGCCAGCAGCCAAGGACACCTCACTACAGATACGCAGTATTTT
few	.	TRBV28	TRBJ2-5	CASSFLGETQYF	TGTGCCAGCAGTTTCCTGGGAGAGACCCAGTACTTC
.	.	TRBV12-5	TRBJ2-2	CASGLPFRVQNTGELFF	TGTGCTAGTGGTTTGCCTTTCAGGGTTCAGAACACCGGGGAGCTGTTTTTT
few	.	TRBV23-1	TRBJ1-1	CASSLGVNTEAFF	TGCGCCAGCAGCCTCGGGGTTAACACTGAAGCTTTCTTT
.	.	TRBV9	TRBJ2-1	CASSTFPASYNEQFF	TGTGCCAGCAGTACGTTTCCTGCCTCCTACAATGAGCAGTTCTTC
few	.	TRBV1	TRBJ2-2	CASSPEASGRYTGELFF	TGCGCCAGCAGCCCCGAAGCTAGCGGGAGGTACACCGGGGAGCTGTTTTTT
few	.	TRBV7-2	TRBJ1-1	CASRFGMETEAFF	TGTGCCAGCAGATTCGGGATGGAAACTGAAGCTTTCTTT
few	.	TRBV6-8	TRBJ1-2	CASSIERYGYTF	TGTGCCAGCAGTATAGAACGCTATGGCTACACCTTC
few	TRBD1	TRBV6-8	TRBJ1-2	CASRPRDRDGYTF	TGTGCCAGCCGCCCCCGGGACAGGGATGGCTACACCTTC
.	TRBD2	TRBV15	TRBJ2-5	CATSSGGLAGETQYF	TGTGCCACCAGCAGTGGGGGACTAGCAGGAGAGACCCAGTACTTC
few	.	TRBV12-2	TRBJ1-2	CASRLVGRVRGYTF	TGTGCAAGTCGCTTAGTCGGGAGGGTTAGAGGCTACACCTTC
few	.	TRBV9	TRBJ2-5	CASSVSGRTIETQYF	TGTGCCAGCAGCGTATCGGGGCGAACCATAGAGACCCAGTACTTC
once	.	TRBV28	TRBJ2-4	CATRPGLAKNIQYF	TGTGCCACACGGCCTGGGCTGGCCAAAAACATTCAGTACTTC
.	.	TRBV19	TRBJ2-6	CASMGWDKSLGANVLTF	TGTGCCAGTATGGGATGGGACAAGAGCCTTGGGGCCAACGTCCTGACTTTC
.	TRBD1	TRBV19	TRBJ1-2	CASSIPSWGTANYGYTF	TGTGCCAGTAGTATACCTTCTTGGGGGACAGCTAACTATGGCTACACCTTC
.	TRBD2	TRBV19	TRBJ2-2	CASSIRGGRAFGELFF	TGTGCCAGTAGTATAAGAGGCGGGAGAGCTTTCGGGGAGCTGTTTTTT
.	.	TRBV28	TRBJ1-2	CASSQRNYGYTF	TGTGCCAGCAGTCAGAGAAACTATGGCTACACCTTC
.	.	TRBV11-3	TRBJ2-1	CASSLSGGEDEQFF	TGTGCCAGCAGTCTCTCGGGGGGCGAGGATGAGCAGTTCTTC
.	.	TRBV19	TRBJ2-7	CASSKRQTPDEQYF	TGTGCCAGTAGTAAACGTCAAACACCGGACGAGCAGTACTTC
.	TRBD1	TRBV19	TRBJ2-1	CASTPDRVGEQFF	TGTGCCAGTACTCCTGACAGGGTTGGCGAGCAGTTCTTC
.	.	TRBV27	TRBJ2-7	CASSFQGGEQYF	TGTGCCAGCAGTTTTCAGGGGGGCGAGCAGTACTTC
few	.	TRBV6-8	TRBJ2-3	CASSSQGPDTQYF	TGTGCCAGCAGTTCCCAGGGGCCAGATACGCAGTATTTT
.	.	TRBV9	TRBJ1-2	CASSERVYGYTF	TGTGCCAGCAGTGAAAGGGTCTATGGCTACACCTTC
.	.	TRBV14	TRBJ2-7	CASSQVSSWRQYF	TGTGCCAGCAGCCAAGTCAGTTCCTGGAGGCAGTACTTC